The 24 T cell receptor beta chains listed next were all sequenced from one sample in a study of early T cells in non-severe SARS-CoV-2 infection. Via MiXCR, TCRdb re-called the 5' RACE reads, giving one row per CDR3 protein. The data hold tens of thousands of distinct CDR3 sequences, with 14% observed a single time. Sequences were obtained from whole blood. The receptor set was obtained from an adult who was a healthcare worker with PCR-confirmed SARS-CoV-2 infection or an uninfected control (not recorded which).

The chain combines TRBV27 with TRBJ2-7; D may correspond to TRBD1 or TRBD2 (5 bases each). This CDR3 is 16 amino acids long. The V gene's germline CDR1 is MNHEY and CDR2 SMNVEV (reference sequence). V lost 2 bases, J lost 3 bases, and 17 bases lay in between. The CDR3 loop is CASSLISGTASYEQYF. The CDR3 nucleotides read TGTGCCAGCAGTTTAATTTCGGGGACGGCCAGCTACGAGCAGTACTTC.

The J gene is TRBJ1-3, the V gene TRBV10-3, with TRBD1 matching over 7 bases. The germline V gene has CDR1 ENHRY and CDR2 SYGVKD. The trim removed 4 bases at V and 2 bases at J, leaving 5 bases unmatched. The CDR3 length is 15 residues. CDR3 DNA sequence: TGTGCCATCAGTGGGACAGGAGGTACTGGAAACACCATATATTTT. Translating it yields CAISGTGGTGNTIYF.

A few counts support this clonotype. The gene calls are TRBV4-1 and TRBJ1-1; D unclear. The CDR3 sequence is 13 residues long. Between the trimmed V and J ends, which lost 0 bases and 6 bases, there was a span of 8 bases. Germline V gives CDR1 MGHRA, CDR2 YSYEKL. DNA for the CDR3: TGCGCCAGCAGCCAAGACGAGGTGTCTGAAGCTTTCTTT. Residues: CASSQDEVSEAFF.

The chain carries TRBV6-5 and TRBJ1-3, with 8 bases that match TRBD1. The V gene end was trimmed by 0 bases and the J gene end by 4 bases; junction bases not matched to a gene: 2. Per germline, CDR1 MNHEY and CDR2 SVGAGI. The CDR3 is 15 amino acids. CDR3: CASSYSRTGGNTIYF. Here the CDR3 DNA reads TGTGCCAGCAGTTACTCACGGACAGGGGGAAACACCATATATTTT.

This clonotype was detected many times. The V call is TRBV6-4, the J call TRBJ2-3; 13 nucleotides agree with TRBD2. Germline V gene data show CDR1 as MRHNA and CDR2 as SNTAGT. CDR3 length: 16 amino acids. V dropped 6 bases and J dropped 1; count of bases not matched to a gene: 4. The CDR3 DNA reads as TGTGCCAGCAGCCCGGGGACTAGCGGGGGCACAGATACGCAGTATTTT. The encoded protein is CASSPGTSGGTDTQYF.

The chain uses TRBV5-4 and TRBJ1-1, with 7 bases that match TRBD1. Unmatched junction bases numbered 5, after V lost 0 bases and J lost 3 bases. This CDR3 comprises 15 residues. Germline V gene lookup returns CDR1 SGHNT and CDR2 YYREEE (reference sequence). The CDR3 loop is CASSLAERGHTEAFF. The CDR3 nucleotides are TGTGCCAGCAGCTTGGCCGAGAGGGGGCACACTGAAGCTTTCTTT.

The CDR3 bases are TGCGCCAGCACCCCTAGAACAGGAGATCTCAATCAGCCCCAGCATTTT. Protein sequence: CASTPRTGDLNQPQHF. The rearrangement uses TRBV4-1 and TRBJ1-5, with D maybe TRBD1 (5 bases). CDR3 length: 16 amino acids. Trimming shortened V by 7 bases and J by 3 bases, and 19 bases separated the two germline ends. Germline V CDR1 and CDR2: MGHRA, YSYEKL.

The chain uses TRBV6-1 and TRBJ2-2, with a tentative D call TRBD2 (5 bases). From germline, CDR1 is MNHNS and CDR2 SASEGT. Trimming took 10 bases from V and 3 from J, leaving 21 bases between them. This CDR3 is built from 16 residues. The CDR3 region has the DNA TGTGCCACCCCACCCACCGGGGTGATAGACACCGGGGAGCTGTTTTTT. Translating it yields CATPPTGVIDTGELFF.

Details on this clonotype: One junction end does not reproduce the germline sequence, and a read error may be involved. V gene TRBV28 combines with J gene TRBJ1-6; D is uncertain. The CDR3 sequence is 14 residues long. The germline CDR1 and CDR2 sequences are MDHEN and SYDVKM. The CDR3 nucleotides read TGTGCCAGCAGTTTTGGGGTCATTAATTCACCGCTCCACTTT. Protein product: CASSFGVINSPLHF.

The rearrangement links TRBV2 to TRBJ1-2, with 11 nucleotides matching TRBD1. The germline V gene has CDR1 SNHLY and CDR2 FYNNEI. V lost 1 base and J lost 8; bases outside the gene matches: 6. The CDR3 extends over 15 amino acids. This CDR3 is CASSEVRTGGHGYTF. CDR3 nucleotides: TGTGCCAGCAGTGAAGTGCGGACAGGGGGCCACGGCTACACCTTC.

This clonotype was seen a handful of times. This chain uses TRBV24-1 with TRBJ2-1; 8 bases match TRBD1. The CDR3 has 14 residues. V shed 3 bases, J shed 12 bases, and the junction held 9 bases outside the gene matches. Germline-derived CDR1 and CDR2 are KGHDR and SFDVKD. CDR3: CATSDPLQGEGQFF. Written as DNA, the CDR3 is TGTGCCACCAGTGATCCACTACAGGGGGAAGGGCAGTTCTTC.

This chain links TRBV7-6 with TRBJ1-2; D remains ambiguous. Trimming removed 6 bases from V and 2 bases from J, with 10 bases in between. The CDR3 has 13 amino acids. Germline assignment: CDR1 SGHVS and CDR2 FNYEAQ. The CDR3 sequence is CASSSDENYGYTF. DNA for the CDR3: TGTGCCAGCAGTTCCGACGAAAACTATGGCTACACCTTC.

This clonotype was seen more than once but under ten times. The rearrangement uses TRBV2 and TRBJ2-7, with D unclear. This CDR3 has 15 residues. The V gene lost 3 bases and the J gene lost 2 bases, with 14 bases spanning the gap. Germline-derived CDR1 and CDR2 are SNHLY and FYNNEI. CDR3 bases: TGTGCCAGCAGTGACCCGGCCCGTTTAGCCTACGAGCAGTACTTC. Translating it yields CASSDPARLAYEQYF.

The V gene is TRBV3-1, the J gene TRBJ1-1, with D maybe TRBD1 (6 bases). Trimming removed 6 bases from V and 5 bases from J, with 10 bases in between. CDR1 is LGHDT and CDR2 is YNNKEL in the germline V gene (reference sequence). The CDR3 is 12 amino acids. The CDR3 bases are TGTGCCAGCAGTGGGGGCATGACTGAAGCTTTCTTT. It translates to CASSGGMTEAFF. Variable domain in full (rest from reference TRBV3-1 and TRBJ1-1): DTAVSQTPKYLVTQMGNDKSIKCEQNLGHDTMYWYKQDSKKFLKIMFSYNNKELIINETVPNRFSPKSPDKAHLNLHINSLELGDSAVYFCASSGGMTEAFFGQGTRLTVV.

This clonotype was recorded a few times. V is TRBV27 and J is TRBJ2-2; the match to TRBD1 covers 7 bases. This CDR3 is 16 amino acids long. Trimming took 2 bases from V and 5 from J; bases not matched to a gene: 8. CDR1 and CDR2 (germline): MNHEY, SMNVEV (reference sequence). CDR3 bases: TGTGCCAGCAGTTTACTGGACAGGCGAGAGACCGGGGAGCTGTTTTTT. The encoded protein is CASSLLDRRETGELFF.

The CDR3 spells CASTLSGANVLTF. The CDR3 region has the DNA TGTGCCAGCACCCTTTCTGGGGCCAACGTCCTGACTTTC. The V call is TRBV6-1, the J call TRBJ2-6; D is undetermined. This CDR3 contains 13 residues. V shed 7 bases and J shed 1 base, with 5 bases lying between them. Germline assignment: CDR1 MNHNS and CDR2 SASEGT.

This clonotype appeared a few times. The CDR3 here is CASSSGLVNQPQHF. The CDR3 nucleotides read TGTGCCAGCAGTTCTGGACTGGTCAATCAGCCCCAGCATTTT. The genes are TRBV6-5 and TRBJ1-5; no clear D gene. Germline values: CDR1 MNHEY, CDR2 SVGAGI. CDR3 length: 14 amino acids. The V end was cut by 4 bases, the J end by 3 bases, with 10 bases between.

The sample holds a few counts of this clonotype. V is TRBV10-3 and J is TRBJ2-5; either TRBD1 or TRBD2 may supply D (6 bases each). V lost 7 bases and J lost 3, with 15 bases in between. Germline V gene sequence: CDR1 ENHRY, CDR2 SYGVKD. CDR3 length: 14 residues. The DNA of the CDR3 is TGTGCCATCAAACCCCCCGGGGGCGAAGAGACCCAGTACTTC. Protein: CAIKPPGGEETQYF.

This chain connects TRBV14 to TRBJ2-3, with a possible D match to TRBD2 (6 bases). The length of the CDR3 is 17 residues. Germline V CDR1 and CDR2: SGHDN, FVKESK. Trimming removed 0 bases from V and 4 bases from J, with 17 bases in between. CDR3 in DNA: TGTGCCAGCAGCCAAGATGGGACGGGGGTTCGGCCAGATACGCAGTATTTT. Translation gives CASSQDGTGVRPDTQYF.

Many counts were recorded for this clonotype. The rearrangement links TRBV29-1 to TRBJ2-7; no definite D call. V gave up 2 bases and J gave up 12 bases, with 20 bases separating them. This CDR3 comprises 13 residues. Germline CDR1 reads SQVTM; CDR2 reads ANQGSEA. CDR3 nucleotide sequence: TGCAGCGTTGAAAGCCGCACGGACGGCTTCCCGTACTTC. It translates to CSVESRTDGFPYF.

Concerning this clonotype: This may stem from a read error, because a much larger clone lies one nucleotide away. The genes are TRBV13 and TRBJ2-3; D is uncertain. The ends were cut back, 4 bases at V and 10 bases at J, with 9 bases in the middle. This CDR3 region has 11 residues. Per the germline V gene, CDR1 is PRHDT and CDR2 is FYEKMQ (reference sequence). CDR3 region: CASSSEDAQYF. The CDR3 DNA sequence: TGTGCCAGCAGCTCAGAGGATGCGCAGTATTTT.

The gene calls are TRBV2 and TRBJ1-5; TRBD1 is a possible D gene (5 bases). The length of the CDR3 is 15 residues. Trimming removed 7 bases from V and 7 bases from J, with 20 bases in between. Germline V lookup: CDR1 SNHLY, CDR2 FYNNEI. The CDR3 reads CASTEEGVGTQPQHF. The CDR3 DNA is TGTGCCAGCACCGAAGAAGGGGTAGGGACCCAGCCCCAGCATTTT.

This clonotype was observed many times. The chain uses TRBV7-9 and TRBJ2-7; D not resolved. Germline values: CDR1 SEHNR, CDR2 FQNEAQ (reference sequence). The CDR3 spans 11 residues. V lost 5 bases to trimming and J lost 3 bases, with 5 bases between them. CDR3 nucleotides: TGTGCCAGCAGCGCGCGCTACGAGCAGTACTTC. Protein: CASSARYEQYF. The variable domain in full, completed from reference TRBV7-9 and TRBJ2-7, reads DTGVSQNPRHKITKRGQNVTFRCDPISEHNRLYWYRQTLGQGPEFLTYFQNEAQLEKSRLLSDRFSAERPKGSFSTLEIQRTEQGDSAMYLCASSARYEQYFGPGTRLTVT.

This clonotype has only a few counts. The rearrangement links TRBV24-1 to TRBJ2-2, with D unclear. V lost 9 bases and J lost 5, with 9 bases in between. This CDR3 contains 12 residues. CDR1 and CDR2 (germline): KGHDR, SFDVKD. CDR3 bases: TGTGCCACCGGAGACGGAACCGGGGAGCTGTTTTTT. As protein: CATGDGTGELFF.